A single sample is the source of the 2 T cell receptor beta chains below, sequenced in a study of blood T cell repertoires in COVID-19. Only in-frame clones appear in the TCRdb table, and some are missing; sequencing was by immunoSEQ multiplex PCR. The top ten clones hold nearly 5% of a sample with some 200,000 clones, 83% of them seen once. Sample: PBMCs or T cells enriched from blood (not recorded which). Receptor source: a woman aged 45-65 years who had been exposed to COVID-19.

This clone was recorded a few times. The gene calls are TRBV30 and TRBJ2-1; 7 bases are a match to TRBD2. CDR1 is GTSNPN and CDR2 is SVGIG in the germline V gene (reference sequence). With 0 bases clipped from V and 6 bases from J, the junction kept 8 bases outside the gene matches. The CDR3 runs 15 residues. CDR3 protein: CAWSVPRLAANEQFF. The CDR3 bases are TGTGCCTGGAGTGTCCCACGACTAGCAGCCAATGAGCAGTTCTTC.

This clone has a single count. The rearrangement links TRBV3-1 (or the pseudogene TRBV3-2) to TRBJ1-5; D remains unclear. Deletions cut 3 bases from V and 6 bases from J, with 9 bases between. CDR3 length: 13 amino acids. Germline CDR1 LGHDT, CDR2 YNNKEL (reference sequence). In DNA form, the CDR3 reads TGTGCCAGCAGCCAGCAGGTGGGTCAGCCCCAGCATTTT. It codes for CASSQQVGQPQHF.